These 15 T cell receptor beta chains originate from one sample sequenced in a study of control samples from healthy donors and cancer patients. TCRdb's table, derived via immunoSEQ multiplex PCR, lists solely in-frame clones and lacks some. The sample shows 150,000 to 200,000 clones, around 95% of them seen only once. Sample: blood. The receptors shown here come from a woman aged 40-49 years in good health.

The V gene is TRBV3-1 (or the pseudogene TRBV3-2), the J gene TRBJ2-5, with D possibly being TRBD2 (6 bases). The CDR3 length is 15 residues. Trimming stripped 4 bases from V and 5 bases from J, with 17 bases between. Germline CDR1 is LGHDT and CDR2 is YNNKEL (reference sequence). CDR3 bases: TGTGCCAGCAGCCCGGGGGTGAGGTCAGGGGAGACCCAGTACTTC. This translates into CASSPGVRSGETQYF.

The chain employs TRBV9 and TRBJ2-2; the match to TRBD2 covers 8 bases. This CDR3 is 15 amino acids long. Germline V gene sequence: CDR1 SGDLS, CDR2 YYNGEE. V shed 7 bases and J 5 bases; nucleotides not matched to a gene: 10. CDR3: CASGSGRLRTGELFF. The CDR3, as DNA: TGTGCCAGCGGAAGCGGGAGATTAAGGACCGGGGAGCTGTTTTTT.

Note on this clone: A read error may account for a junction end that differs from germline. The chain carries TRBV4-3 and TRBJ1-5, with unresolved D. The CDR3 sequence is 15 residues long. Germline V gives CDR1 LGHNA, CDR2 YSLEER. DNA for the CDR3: TGCGCCAGCAGCCAAGATCAGGTAGGCGATCAGTCCCAGCATTTT. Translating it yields CASSQDQVGDQSQHF.

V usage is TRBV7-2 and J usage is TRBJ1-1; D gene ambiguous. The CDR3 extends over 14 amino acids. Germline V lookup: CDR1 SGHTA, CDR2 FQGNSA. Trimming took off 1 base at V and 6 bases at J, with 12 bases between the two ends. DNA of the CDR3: TGTGCCAGCAGCTTAGTGTCGGGCAGCCCTGAAGCTTTCTTT. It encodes CASSLVSGSPEAFF.

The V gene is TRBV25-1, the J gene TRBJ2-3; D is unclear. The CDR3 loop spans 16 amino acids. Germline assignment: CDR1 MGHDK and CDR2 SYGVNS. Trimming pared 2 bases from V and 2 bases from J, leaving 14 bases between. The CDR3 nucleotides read TGTGCCAGCAGTGAAGTTAACCACGACCTCACAGATACGCAGTATTTT. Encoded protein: CASSEVNHDLTDTQYF.

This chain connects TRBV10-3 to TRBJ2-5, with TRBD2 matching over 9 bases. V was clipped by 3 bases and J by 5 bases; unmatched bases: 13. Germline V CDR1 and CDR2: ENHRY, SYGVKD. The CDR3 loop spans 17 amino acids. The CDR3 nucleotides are TGTGCCATCAGTGACGTACCGGGACTAGCCCTTGGCGAGACCCAGTACTTC. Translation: CAISDVPGLALGETQYF.

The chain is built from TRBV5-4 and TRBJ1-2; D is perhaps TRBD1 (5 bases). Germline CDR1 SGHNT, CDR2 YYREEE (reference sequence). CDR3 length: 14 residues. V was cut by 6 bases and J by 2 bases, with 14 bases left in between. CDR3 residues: CASTLPGGNYGYTF. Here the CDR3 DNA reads TGTGCCAGCACCCTACCGGGGGGAAACTATGGCTACACCTTC.

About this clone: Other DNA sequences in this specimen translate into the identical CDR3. DNA for the CDR3: TGTGCCAGCAGCTTTGGCAGAGATCAGCCCCAGCATTTT. Translation: CASSFGRDQPQHF. J is TRBJ1-5 and V is TRBV5-4, with D hard to call. In germline, CDR1 is SGHNT, CDR2 YYREEE (reference sequence). V gave up 2 bases and J gave up 5 bases, with 8 bases separating them. This CDR3 is 13 amino acids long.

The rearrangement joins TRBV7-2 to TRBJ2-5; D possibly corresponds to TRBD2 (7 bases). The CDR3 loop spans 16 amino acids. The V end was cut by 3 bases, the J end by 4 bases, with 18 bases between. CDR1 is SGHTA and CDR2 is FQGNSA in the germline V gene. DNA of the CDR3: TGTGCCAGCAGCTTGCGCGAAGGGGGGGCAGGAGAGACCCAGTACTTC. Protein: CASSLREGGAGETQYF.

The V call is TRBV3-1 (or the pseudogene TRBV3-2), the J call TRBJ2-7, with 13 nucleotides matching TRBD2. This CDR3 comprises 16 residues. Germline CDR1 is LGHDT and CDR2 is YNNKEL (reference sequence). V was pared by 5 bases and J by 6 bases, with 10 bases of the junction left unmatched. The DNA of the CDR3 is TGTGCCAGCAGCGCACTAGCGGGAGGGTATGCGGGCGAGCAGTACTTC. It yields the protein CASSALAGGYAGEQYF.

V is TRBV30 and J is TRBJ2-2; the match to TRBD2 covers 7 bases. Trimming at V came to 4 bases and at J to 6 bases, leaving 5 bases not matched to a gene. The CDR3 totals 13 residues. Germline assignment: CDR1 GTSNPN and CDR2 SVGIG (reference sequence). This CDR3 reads CAWTSGWAGELFF. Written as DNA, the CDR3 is TGTGCCTGGACTAGCGGTTGGGCCGGGGAGCTGTTTTTT. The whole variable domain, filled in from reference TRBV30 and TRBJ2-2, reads SQTIHQWPATLVQPVGSPLSLECTVEGTSNPNLYWYRQAAGRGLQLLFYSVGIGQISSEVPQNLSASRPQDRQFILSSKKLLLSDSGFYLCAWTSGWAGELFFGEGSRLTVL.

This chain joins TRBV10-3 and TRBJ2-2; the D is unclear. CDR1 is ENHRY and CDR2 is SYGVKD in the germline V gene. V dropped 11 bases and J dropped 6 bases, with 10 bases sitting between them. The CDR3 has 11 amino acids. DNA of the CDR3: TGTGCCGTTTCCTGGCCCGGGGAGCTGTTTTTT. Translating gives CAVSWPGELFF.

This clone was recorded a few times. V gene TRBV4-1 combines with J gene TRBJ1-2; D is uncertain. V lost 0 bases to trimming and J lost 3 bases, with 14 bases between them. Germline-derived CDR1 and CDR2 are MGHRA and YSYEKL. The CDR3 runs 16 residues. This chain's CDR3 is CASSQDSGLLYYGYTF. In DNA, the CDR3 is TGCGCCAGCAGCCAAGATTCCGGGCTTTTGTACTATGGCTACACCTTC.

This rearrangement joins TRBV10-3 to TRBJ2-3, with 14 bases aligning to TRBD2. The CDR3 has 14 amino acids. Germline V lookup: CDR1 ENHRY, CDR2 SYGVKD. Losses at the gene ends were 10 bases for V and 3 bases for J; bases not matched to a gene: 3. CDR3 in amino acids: CATGTSGSTDTQYF. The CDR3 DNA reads TGTGCCACCGGGACTAGCGGGAGTACAGATACGCAGTATTTT.

The CDR3 DNA reads TGTGCCAGCAGCTGGGGGGTGTATGCAAATAGCAATCAGCCCCAGCATTTT. Protein product: CASSWGVYANSNQPQHF. The chain links TRBV5-5 to TRBJ1-5, with TRBD1 as a possible D gene (5 bases). The CDR3 runs 17 residues. V was cut by 3 bases and J by 0 bases, with 16 bases left in between. Per germline, CDR1 SGHKS and CDR2 YYEKEE (reference sequence).